Below are 10 T cell receptor beta chains sequenced from a single sample in a study of T cell repertoires in cytomegalovirus infection. MiXCR, run by TCRdb on the reads, gives a single entry per CDR3 protein. The sample has roughly 700,000 distinct CDR3 sequences; around 35% are singletons. Their target antigens are unknown. The material was cultured PBMCs, obtained from culture after CMV antigen stimulation. All receptors come from a human donor in good health (CMV status not recorded). Some clones in this sample may be carry-over from other donors' samples.

This clonotype came up many times. The chain combines TRBV6-1 with TRBJ2-3; maybe TRBD2 (6 bases). The CDR3 extends over 16 amino acids. Trimming cost V 1 base and J 1 base, with 12 bases left between them. From germline, CDR1 is MNHNS and CDR2 SASEGT. CDR3 nucleotides: TGTGCCAGCAGTGAAGTCTGGCGGGGAGGCACAGATACGCAGTATTTT. This sequence encodes CASSEVWRGGTDTQYF.

This rearrangement joins TRBV5-4 to TRBJ2-7; 7 bases fit TRBD1. Germline V lookup: CDR1 SGHNT, CDR2 YYREEE (reference sequence). Losses at the gene ends were 0 bases for V and 4 bases for J; bases not matched to a gene: 7. The CDR3 contains 15 residues. DNA for the CDR3: TGTGCCAGCAGCTTGGAGCTGACAGGGATGTACGAGCAGTACTTC. Protein sequence: CASSLELTGMYEQYF.

The chain carries TRBV19 and TRBJ2-1; 8 nucleotides match TRBD2. Germline V gives CDR1 LNHDA, CDR2 SQIVND (reference sequence). V trimming: 4 bases; J trimming: 7 bases; junction bases outside the gene matches: 12. This CDR3 region has 16 residues. The CDR3 bases are TGTGCCAGTAGTACCCGGGGGGGGGGTAAAAGTAATGAGCAGTTCTTC. Its protein product is CASSTRGGGKSNEQFF.

A few counts support this clonotype. This chain joins TRBV7-9 and TRBJ2-7, with a possible D match to TRBD1 (5 bases). This CDR3 contains 14 residues. V gave up 1 base and J gave up 6 bases, with 13 bases separating them. CDR1 and CDR2 from the germline V gene are SEHNR and FQNEAQ (reference sequence). CDR3 amino acids: CASSLGGLEPEQYF. Here the CDR3 DNA reads TGTGCCAGCAGCTTAGGGGGCCTGGAGCCCGAGCAGTACTTC.

This chain connects TRBV18 to TRBJ2-5, with 7 bases matching TRBD2. The CDR3 covers 14 residues. The V segment lost 6 bases and the J segment 2 bases; nucleotides outside the gene matches: 6. Germline assignment: CDR1 KGHSH and CDR2 LQKENI. The CDR3 here is CASSRGTQQETQYF. CDR3 nucleotides: TGTGCCAGCTCGCGGGGGACGCAACAAGAGACCCAGTACTTC.

This chain links TRBV27 with TRBJ2-1, with 8 bases that match TRBD2. The germline CDR1 and CDR2 sequences are MNHEY and SMNVEV (reference sequence). This CDR3 has 16 residues. After removal of 5 bases from V and 5 bases from J, the junction contained 11 bases not matched to a gene. CDR3: CASSRSERELHNEQFF. In DNA form, the CDR3 reads TGTGCCAGCAGTCGATCCGAGCGGGAGTTACACAATGAGCAGTTCTTC.

In its sample, this clonotype was seen many times. The J gene is TRBJ1-2, the V gene TRBV7-2, with a tentative D call TRBD1 (5 bases). The germline CDR1 and CDR2 sequences are SGHTA and FQGNSA. CDR3 length equals 16 residues. V dropped 1 base and J dropped 4 bases, with 16 bases sitting between them. The CDR3 nucleotides are TGTGCCAGCAGCTTAGGGGGGAGGCAGCCCCTCTATGGCTACACCTTC. It codes for CASSLGGRQPLYGYTF. The full variable domain, its missing parts supplied by reference TRBV7-2 and TRBJ1-2, is GAGVSQSPSNKVTEKGKDVELRCDPISGHTALYWYRQSLGQGLEFLIYFQGNSAPDKSGLPSDRFSAERTGGSVSTLTIQRTQQEDSAVYLCASSLGGRQPLYGYTFGSGTRLTVV.

This clonotype was counted between two and nine times. The V call is TRBV7-6, the J call TRBJ2-2; TRBD1 might be the D (5 bases). Germline assignment: CDR1 SGHVS and CDR2 FNYEAQ. The CDR3 length is 14 residues. Trimming took off 3 bases at V and 6 bases at J, with 11 bases between the two ends. As DNA, the CDR3 is TGTGCCAGCAGCTTGGGCCAGGGCGCCGGGGAGCTGTTTTTT. Residues: CASSLGQGAGELFF.

This chain uses TRBV6-1 with TRBJ1-1; D might be TRBD1 (5 bases). Germline V gene lookup returns CDR1 MNHNS and CDR2 SASEGT. The germline V and J ends were trimmed by 7 bases and 1 base, with 13 bases remaining between them. There are 14 residues in the CDR3. The CDR3 region is CASTEGGENTEAFF. CDR3 sequence (DNA): TGTGCCAGCACCGAGGGAGGGGAGAACACTGAAGCTTTCTTT.

This clonotype showed up many times. The chain uses TRBV12-3 or TRBV12-4 and TRBJ1-1, with D maybe TRBD1 (5 bases). This CDR3 is 16 amino acids long. Trimming removed 2 bases at V and 1 base at J, with 14 bases between. Written as DNA, the CDR3 is TGTGCCAGCAGTTTAAGTATTGGCAGGGCGAACACTGAAGCTTTCTTT. Residues: CASSLSIGRANTEAFF.